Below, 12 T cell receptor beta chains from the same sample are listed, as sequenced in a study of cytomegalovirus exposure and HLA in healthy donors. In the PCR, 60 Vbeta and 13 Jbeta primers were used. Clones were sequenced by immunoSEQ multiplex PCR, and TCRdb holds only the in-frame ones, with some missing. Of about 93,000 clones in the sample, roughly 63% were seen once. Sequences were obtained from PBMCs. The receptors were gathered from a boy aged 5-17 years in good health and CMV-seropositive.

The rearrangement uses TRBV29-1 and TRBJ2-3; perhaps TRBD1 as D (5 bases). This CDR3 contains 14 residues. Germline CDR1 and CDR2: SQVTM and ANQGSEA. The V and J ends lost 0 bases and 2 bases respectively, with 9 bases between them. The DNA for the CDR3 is TGCAGCGTTGAAGATAGGGGCACCACAGATACGCAGTATTTT. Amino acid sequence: CSVEDRGTTDTQYF.

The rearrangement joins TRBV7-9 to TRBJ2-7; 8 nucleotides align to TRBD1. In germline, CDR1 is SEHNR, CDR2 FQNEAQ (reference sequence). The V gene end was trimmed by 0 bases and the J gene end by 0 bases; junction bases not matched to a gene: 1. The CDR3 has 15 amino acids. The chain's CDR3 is CASSLAGTGSYEQYF. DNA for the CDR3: TGTGCCAGCAGCTTAGCGGGGACAGGCTCCTACGAGCAGTACTTC.

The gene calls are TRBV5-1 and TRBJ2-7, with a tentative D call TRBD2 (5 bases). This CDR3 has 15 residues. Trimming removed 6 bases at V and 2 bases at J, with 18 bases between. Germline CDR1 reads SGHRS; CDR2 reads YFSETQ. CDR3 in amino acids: CASTPDAGAPYEQYF. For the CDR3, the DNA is TGCGCCAGCACCCCGGACGCGGGTGCGCCCTACGAGCAGTACTTC.

Here the CDR3 reads CASSPSGTEAFF. For the CDR3, the DNA is TGTGCCAGCAGCCCCTCGGGCACTGAAGCTTTCTTT. This chain links TRBV27 with TRBJ1-1; D gene uncertain. Germline V gene lookup returns CDR1 MNHEY and CDR2 SMNVEV (reference sequence). The V end was cut by 6 bases, the J end by 4 bases, with 9 bases between. This CDR3 region has 12 residues.

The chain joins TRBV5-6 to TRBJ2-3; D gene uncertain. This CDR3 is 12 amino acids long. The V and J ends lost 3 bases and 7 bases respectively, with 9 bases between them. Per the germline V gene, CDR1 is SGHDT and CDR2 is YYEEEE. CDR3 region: CASSSTTYTQYF. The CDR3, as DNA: TGTGCCAGCAGCTCCACTACTTATACGCAGTATTTT.

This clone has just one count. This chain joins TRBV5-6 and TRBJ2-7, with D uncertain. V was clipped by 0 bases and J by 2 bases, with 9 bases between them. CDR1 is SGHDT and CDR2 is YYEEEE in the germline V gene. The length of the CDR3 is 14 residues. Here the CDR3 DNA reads TGTGCCAGCAGCTTGGCGGCCGGAGCCTACGAGCAGTACTTC. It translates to CASSLAAGAYEQYF.

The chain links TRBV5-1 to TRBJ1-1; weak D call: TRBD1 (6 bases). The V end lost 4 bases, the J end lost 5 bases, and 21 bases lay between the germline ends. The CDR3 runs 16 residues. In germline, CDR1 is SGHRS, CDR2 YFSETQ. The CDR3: CASSTEAGAVWTEAFF. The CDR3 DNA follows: TGCGCCAGCAGCACCGAGGCGGGGGCGGTTTGGACTGAAGCTTTCTTT.

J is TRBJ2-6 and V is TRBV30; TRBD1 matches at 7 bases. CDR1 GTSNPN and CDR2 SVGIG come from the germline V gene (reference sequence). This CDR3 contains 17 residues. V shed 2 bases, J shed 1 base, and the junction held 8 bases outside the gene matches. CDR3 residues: CAWSSRQGISGANVLTF. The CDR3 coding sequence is TGTGCCTGGAGTAGCCGACAGGGTATTTCTGGGGCCAACGTCCTGACTTTC.

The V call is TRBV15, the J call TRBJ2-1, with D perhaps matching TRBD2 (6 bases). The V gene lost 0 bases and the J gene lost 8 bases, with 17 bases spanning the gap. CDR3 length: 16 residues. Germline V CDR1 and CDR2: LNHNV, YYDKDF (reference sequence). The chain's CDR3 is CATSRDRDGSRDEQFF. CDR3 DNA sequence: TGTGCCACCAGCAGAGATCGGGACGGGAGTAGGGATGAGCAGTTCTTC.

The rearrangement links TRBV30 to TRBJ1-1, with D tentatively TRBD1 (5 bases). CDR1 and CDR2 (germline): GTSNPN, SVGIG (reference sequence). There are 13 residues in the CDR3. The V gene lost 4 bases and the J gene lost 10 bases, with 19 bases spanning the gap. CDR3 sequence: CAWITDTTLRAFF. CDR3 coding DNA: TGTGCCTGGATTACGGACACAACACTGCGAGCTTTCTTT.

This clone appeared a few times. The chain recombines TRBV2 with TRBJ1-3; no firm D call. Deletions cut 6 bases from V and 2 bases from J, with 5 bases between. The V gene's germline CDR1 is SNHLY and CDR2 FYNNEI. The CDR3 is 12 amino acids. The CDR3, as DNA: TGTGCCAGCAGGGCCCCTGGAAACACCATATATTTT. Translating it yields CASRAPGNTIYF.

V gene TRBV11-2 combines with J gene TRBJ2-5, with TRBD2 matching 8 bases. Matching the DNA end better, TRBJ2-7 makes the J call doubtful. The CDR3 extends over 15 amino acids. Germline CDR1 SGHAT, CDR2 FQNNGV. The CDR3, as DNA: TGTGCCAGCAGCTTAGCCGCGACTAGCGTTTACGAGCAGTACTTC. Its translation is CASSLAATSVYEQYF.